One and the same sample provided the 21 T cell receptor beta chains below, sequenced in a study of neoadjuvant anti-PD-1 for oral cavity cancer. Clones were sequenced by immunoSEQ multiplex PCR, and TCRdb holds only the in-frame ones, with some missing. The sample consists of 9,500 to 15,000 clones, around 75% of them appearing once. Time point here: after neoadjuvant nivolumab, at surgical resection. Sequencing was performed on PBMCs, taken after nivolumab (anti-PD-1) treatment. The receptors here all came from a person aged 40-85 years with oral cavity squamous cell carcinoma.

V and J are TRBV15 and TRBJ1-5; TRBD1 might be the D (5 bases). The length of the CDR3 is 18 residues. In germline, CDR1 is LNHNV, CDR2 YYDKDF (reference sequence). Trimming left V 0 bases short and J 0 bases short, with 15 bases between. The CDR3 protein is CATSRDLQGPDSNQPQHF. As DNA, the CDR3 is TGTGCCACCAGCAGAGATCTTCAGGGCCCGGATAGCAATCAGCCCCAGCATTTT.

In its sample, this clone was seen a few times. The chain uses TRBV10-3 and TRBJ2-7; 12 nucleotides match TRBD2. CDR3 size: 17 residues. Germline V gene data show CDR1 as ENHRY and CDR2 as SYGVKD. J lost 1 base, V lost 6 bases, and 10 bases had no gene match. This CDR3 is CAIRDGQTSGSSYEQYF. CDR3 DNA: TGTGCCATCAGGGACGGCCAGACTAGCGGGAGTTCCTACGAGCAGTACTTC.

This chain links TRBV29-1 with TRBJ1-5; 8 bases fit TRBD1. With 6 bases clipped from V and 7 bases from J, the junction kept 8 bases outside the gene matches. There are 13 residues in the CDR3. The germline CDR1 and CDR2 sequences are SQVTM and ANQGSEA. This CDR3 is CSVGQGGAQPQHF. The CDR3 DNA sequence: TGCAGCGTCGGACAGGGAGGGGCCCAGCCCCAGCATTTT.

This clone has just one count. The CDR3 sequence is CASSRLAGNTGELFF. Here the CDR3 DNA reads TGTGCCAGCAGCCGACTAGCGGGGAACACCGGGGAGCTGTTTTTT. The chain employs TRBV7-3 and TRBJ2-2; TRBD2 matches 10 bases. Germline CDR1 SGHTA, CDR2 FQGTGA. The CDR3 sequence is 15 residues long. Unmatched junction bases numbered 1, after V lost 5 bases and J lost 1 base.

This clone showed up just a few times. The chain recombines TRBV30 with TRBJ2-1; D unclear. Trimming pared 5 bases from V and 6 bases from J, leaving 11 bases between. This CDR3 region has 12 residues. Germline V lookup: CDR1 GTSNPN, CDR2 SVGIG (reference sequence). The chain's CDR3 is CAWDGGGNEQFF. DNA for the CDR3: TGTGCCTGGGATGGCGGTGGCAATGAGCAGTTCTTC.

This chain uses TRBV6-1 with TRBJ2-1, with 11 bases aligning to TRBD2. The V gene's germline CDR1 is MNHNS and CDR2 SASEGT. CDR3 length equals 13 residues. Unmatched junction bases numbered 2, after V lost 6 bases and J lost 7 bases. The CDR3 nucleotides read TGTGCCAGCAGCCTAGCGGGGGGAAATGAGCAGTTCTTC. Encoded protein: CASSLAGGNEQFF.

The genes are TRBV19 and TRBJ1-2, with D possibly being TRBD1 (6 bases). With 3 bases removed from V and 4 bases from J, the gap between germline ends came to 12 bases. This CDR3 has 14 residues. Germline CDR1 reads LNHDA; CDR2 reads SQIVND (reference sequence). The CDR3 loop reads CASSMQGQGYGYTF. CDR3 nucleotide sequence: TGTGCCAGTAGTATGCAGGGGCAGGGCTATGGCTACACCTTC.

This clone was counted between two and nine times. The chain recombines TRBV28 with TRBJ1-3; 8 bases match TRBD1. Germline CDR1 and CDR2: MDHEN and SYDVKM. With V trimmed by 2 bases and J by 4 bases, 13 bases remained unmatched. CDR3 size: 18 residues. CDR3 loop: CASSLHRMGQDDGNTIYF. The CDR3 bases are TGTGCCAGCAGTTTACATCGAATGGGACAGGACGACGGAAACACCATATATTTT.

This chain uses TRBV5-1 with TRBJ2-5, with 10 bases aligning to TRBD1. V shed 3 bases and J 4 bases; nucleotides not matched to a gene: 3. Germline CDR1 and CDR2: SGHRS and YFSETQ. This CDR3 has 14 amino acids. CDR3 loop: CASSYRTGGETQYF. In nucleotides, the CDR3 is TGCGCCAGCAGCTACCGGACAGGGGGAGAGACCCAGTACTTC.

This sequence joins TRBV5-4 and TRBJ1-2; D might be TRBD1 (6 bases). CDR1 is SGHNT, CDR2 YYREEE, per germline (reference sequence). The CDR3 has 15 residues. Trimming removed 4 bases at V and 2 bases at J, with 15 bases between. The CDR3 DNA follows: TGTGCCAGCAGCCGCTGGGACAATTCGAACTATGGCTACACCTTC. Protein: CASSRWDNSNYGYTF.

The rearrangement links TRBV5-6 to TRBJ2-5; D assignment may be TRBD1 or TRBD2 (5 bases each). CDR1 is SGHDT and CDR2 is YYEEEE in the germline V gene. The V end lost 0 bases, the J end lost 3 bases, and 15 bases lay between the germline ends. CDR3 length: 16 amino acids. CDR3 nucleotides: TGTGCCAGCAGCTTGGAAAAGGGGAGAGTGGAAGAGACCCAGTACTTC. The encoded protein is CASSLEKGRVEETQYF.

This clone turned up a few times. The chain uses TRBV7-3 and TRBJ1-2; D is ambiguous. Germline V lookup: CDR1 SGHTA, CDR2 FQGTGA. This CDR3 comprises 13 residues. V was cut by 1 base and J by 0 bases, with 3 bases left in between. The CDR3 sequence is CASSLNTNYGYTF. Written as DNA, the CDR3 is TGTGCCAGCAGCTTAAACACTAACTATGGCTACACCTTC.

This clone was seen just once. The chain employs TRBV6-1 and TRBJ1-5; D is unresolved. The CDR3 consists of 13 residues. Per the germline V gene, CDR1 is MNHNS and CDR2 is SASEGT. V was clipped by 7 bases and J by 3 bases, with 10 bases between them. The CDR3 bases are TGTGCCAGCACATGGCGGGACAATCAGCCCCAGCATTTT. Translating gives CASTWRDNQPQHF.

The chain uses TRBV6-6 and TRBJ1-5, with D perhaps TRBD1 (6 bases). The CDR3 consists of 14 residues. CDR1 MNHNY and CDR2 SVGAGI come from the germline V gene (reference sequence). V gave up 8 bases and J gave up 5 bases, with 16 bases separating them. This CDR3 reads CASRRGFGDQPQHF. The CDR3 region has the DNA TGTGCCAGCCGGAGGGGGTTTGGGGATCAGCCCCAGCATTTT.

The rearrangement links TRBV6-1 to TRBJ2-3, with D perhaps matching TRBD1 or TRBD2 (5 bases each). This CDR3 comprises 15 residues. Germline CDR1 and CDR2: MNHNS and SASEGT. The V gene lost 6 bases and the J gene lost 5 bases, with 18 bases spanning the gap. CDR3 in DNA: TGTGCCAGCAGGGGACCGCGCGGGTTCGGAGATACGCAGTATTTT. This translates into CASRGPRGFGDTQYF.

This chain connects TRBV10-3 to TRBJ2-3; 8 bases line up with TRBD2. There are 14 residues in the CDR3. Germline V gives CDR1 ENHRY, CDR2 SYGVKD. The junction had 1 base not matched to a gene; V was cut back by 2 bases and J by 3 bases. CDR3 in DNA: TGTGCCATCAGTGAGAGCGGGGGAACAGATACGCAGTATTTT. This encodes CAISESGGTDTQYF.

The rearrangement joins TRBV7-8 to TRBJ1-4, with TRBD1 as a possible D gene (6 bases). The V end was cut by 5 bases, the J end by 1 base, with 20 bases between. CDR1 is SGHVS, CDR2 FQNEAQ, per germline. The CDR3 length is 18 residues. CDR3 sequence (DNA): TGTGCCAGCAGCCCCCTGTTGATGGGGGCCGGAACTAATGAAAAACTGTTTTTT. This codes for CASSPLLMGAGTNEKLFF.

This clone was picked up one time. This chain connects TRBV9 to TRBJ2-6; TRBD1 agrees at 7 bases. V was clipped by 4 bases and J by 0 bases; unmatched bases: 4. Germline CDR1 SGDLS, CDR2 YYNGEE. CDR3 length: 16 residues. Here the CDR3 reads CASSPGQTSGANVLTF. In DNA form, the CDR3 reads TGTGCCAGCAGCCCGGGACAGACCTCTGGGGCCAACGTCCTGACTTTC.

This chain uses TRBV5-4 with TRBJ2-4; a weak D match, TRBD2 (6 bases). CDR1 is SGHNT and CDR2 is YYREEE in the germline V gene (reference sequence). Trimming pared 1 base from V and 0 bases from J, leaving 14 bases between. The length of the CDR3 is 17 residues. The CDR3 DNA reads TGTGCCAGCAGCTTGTTAGGCGGGAAGCAAGCCAAAAACATTCAGTACTTC. Protein: CASSLLGGKQAKNIQYF.

This clone was picked up a small number of times. The chain links TRBV11-1 to TRBJ1-2, with 7 nucleotides matching TRBD1. CDR1 and CDR2 (germline): SGHAT, FQDESV (reference sequence). V trimming: 4 bases; J trimming: 5 bases; junction bases outside the gene matches: 7. The CDR3 covers 14 residues. The CDR3 DNA follows: TGTGCCAGCAGCTCCTCCGGGACAGTATATGGCTACACCTTC. Protein: CASSSSGTVYGYTF.

The J gene is TRBJ2-3, the V gene TRBV5-1, with TRBD2 identical over 9 bases. After removal of 4 bases from V and 3 bases from J, the junction contained 9 bases not matched to a gene. The CDR3 length is 16 residues. The germline V gene encodes CDR1 SGHRS and CDR2 YFSETQ. CDR3 sequence: CASSDSRAGGTDTQYF. The CDR3 DNA is TGCGCCAGCAGCGATAGCAGGGCGGGGGGGACAGATACGCAGTATTTT.